These T cell receptor beta chains were read from a single sample in a study of blood T cell repertoires in COVID-19. Assay used: immunoSEQ multiplex PCR; TCRdb lists only in-frame clones, some missing. The sample records 220,000 or so clones, around four fifths being singletons. The sequenced sample consisted of peripheral blood. Receptor source: a woman between 55 and 75 years old who had recovered from COVID-19. CDR3s include the opening cysteine and the closing phenylalanine or tryptophan.

V gene	CDR3 protein
TRBV10-1	CASSPEAGGGYTF
TRBV3-1/TRBV3-2	CASSQEMLGAQYF
TRBV4-1	CASSQVFGGMDYGYTF
TRBV18	CASSPPSAEAFF
TRBV5-1	CASSSTTLLNTEAFF
TRBV5-4	CASSRGTGAYEKLFF
TRBV6-2/TRBV6-3	CASSYRLDRYYNEQFF
TRBV6-2/TRBV6-3	CASSYSELPGNTIYF
TRBV2	CASSGLAGAEDTQYF
TRBV6-1	CASSEFLATEAFF
TRBV4-2	CASSQGPSGGYEQYF
TRBV9	CASSVSRGQGISETQYF
TRBV5-1	CASSLALQAEETQYF
TRBV5-4	CASRAPGQGSTEAFF
TRBV3-1/TRBV3-2	CASSHKETQYF
TRBV5-1	CASSLGRSVLEKLFF
TRBV11-2	CASSLVPGSTEAFF